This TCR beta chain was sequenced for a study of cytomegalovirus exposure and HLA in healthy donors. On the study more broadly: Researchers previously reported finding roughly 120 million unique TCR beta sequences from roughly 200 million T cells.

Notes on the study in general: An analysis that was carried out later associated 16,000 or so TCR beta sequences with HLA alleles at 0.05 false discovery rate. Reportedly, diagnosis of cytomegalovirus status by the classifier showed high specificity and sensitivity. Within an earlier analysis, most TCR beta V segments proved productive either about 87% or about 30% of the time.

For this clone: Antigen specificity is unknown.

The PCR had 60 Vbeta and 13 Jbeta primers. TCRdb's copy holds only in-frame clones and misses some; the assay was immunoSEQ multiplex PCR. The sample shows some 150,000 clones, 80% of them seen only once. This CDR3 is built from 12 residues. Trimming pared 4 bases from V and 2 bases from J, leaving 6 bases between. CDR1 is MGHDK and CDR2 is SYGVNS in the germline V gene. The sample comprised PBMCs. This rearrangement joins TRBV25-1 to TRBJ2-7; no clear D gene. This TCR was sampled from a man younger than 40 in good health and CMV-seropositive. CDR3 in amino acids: CASSGLTYEQYF. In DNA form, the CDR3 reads TGTGCCAGCAGTGGTCTTACCTACGAGCAGTACTTC.